This T cell receptor (beta chain) was recovered during a study of blood T cell repertoires in COVID-19. Study in general: Material from acute and convalescent COVID-19 was sourced from the United States, Italy and Spain. T cells, B-cell-depleted T cells, or PBMCs supplied cDNA or gDNA.

Germline CDR1 reads MNHNS; CDR2 reads SASEGT. V trimming: 9 bases; J trimming: 4 bases; junction bases outside the gene matches: 6. This CDR3 is 13 amino acids long. Authors' data handling: Nucleated cell counts were estimated from reference gene primer amplification. Generated by immunoSEQ multiplex PCR, the TCRdb table keeps only in-frame clones and is missing some. V and J calls and clone size come straight from that table; D and trimming were deduced from the DNA. Here the sample spans around 180,000 clones, about 91% being singletons. The sample was peripheral blood. The receptor comes from a woman aged 25 to 39 with acute or convalescent COVID-19. The chain employs TRBV6-1 and TRBJ2-1; 7 bases fit TRBD1. The CDR3 loop reads CASATGQYNEQFF. For the CDR3, the DNA is TGTGCCAGTGCCACGGGACAGTACAATGAGCAGTTCTTC.